This entry concerns a single T cell receptor beta chain. J gave up 4 bases and V 5 bases, and 8 bases lay outside the gene matches. CDR1 and CDR2 from the germline V gene are DFQATT and SNEGSKA (reference sequence). The CDR3 length is 15 residues. This sample is drawn from a study of T cell repertoires in cytomegalovirus infection. TCRdb re-called the reads through MiXCR, storing one row per CDR3 protein. Seen here are approximately 750,000 distinct CDR3 sequences, 35% observed once, and the top ten hold about 2.8%. The TCR originated in a human donor in good health (CMV status not recorded). Some clones in this sample may be carry-over from other donors' samples. The chain uses TRBV20-1 and TRBJ1-5, with 10 bases fitting TRBD1. The sample comprised PBMCs. CDR3 sequence reads: CSAGPGQGFNQPQHF. CDR3 nucleotide sequence: TGCAGTGCTGGGCCGGGACAGGGGTTTAATCAGCCCCAGCATTTT.